This T cell receptor (beta chain) was documented in a study of CD8 T cells in Susac syndrome. The CDR3 spans 15 residues. V was pared by 0 bases and J by 0 bases, with 7 bases between. Germline V CDR1 and CDR2: SGHRS, YFSETQ. The RNA, roughly 0.5 to 1 ug, was put through reverse transcription using random hexamers. Amplification of TCR beta CDR3 was carried out by immunoSEQ multiplex PCR, which covered 54 Vbeta and 13 Jbeta segments. TCRdb called the immunoSEQ multiplex PCR reads again in MiXCR, with one record for every CDR3 protein. Seen here are about 140,000 distinct CDR3 sequences, 85% to 95% observed once, and the top ten hold around 0.11%. Sequencing targeted TCR beta in blood CD8+ and CD4+ T cells. Isolation of CD8+ and CD4+ T cells was performed negatively, whereas enrichment of TEMRA cells was done by FACS.

The V and J genes are TRBV5-1 and TRBJ1-3, with D tentatively TRBD1 (5 bases). This clonotype originated in a human donor with multiple sclerosis. Sequences were obtained from CD4+ T cells from PBMCs. The CDR3 nucleotides read TGCGCCAGCAGCTTGGATGGGGGCTCTGGAAACACCATATATTTT. It translates to CASSLDGGSGNTIYF.